This T cell receptor beta chain was sequenced during a study of T cells after yellow fever vaccination. Study-level information: Low-cell-number fractions were prepared with SMART-Seq v4 Ultra Low Input.

For TCR, cDNA came from 5'RACE template switching, which added a universal primer site and UMIs. Using its own MiXCR run on the 5' RACE reads, TCRdb lists one record per CDR3 protein. Of about 550,000 distinct CDR3 sequences in the sample, about a fifth were seen once. The germline V gene encodes CDR1 LGHNA and CDR2 YNFKEQ. The CDR3 spans 14 residues. V was clipped by 1 base and J by 2 bases, with 7 bases between them. Points from the study as a whole: Among primary-vaccination clones, most reappeared after the booster, at 96% for CD4 and roughly 88% for CD8. Among all clonotypes, a small share was observed in both CD4 and CD8 compartments.

With regard to this clonotype: Its antigen is unidentified.

This chain links TRBV4-2 with TRBJ2-3; no reliable D call. The receptor was derived from a man younger than 45 who received the YFV17D yellow fever vaccine. This material consisted of PBMCs, taken 15 days after the yellow fever booster vaccination. For the CDR3, the DNA is TGTGCCAGCAGCCAAGGCGGATACACAGATACGCAGTATTTT. It yields the protein CASSQGGYTDTQYF.